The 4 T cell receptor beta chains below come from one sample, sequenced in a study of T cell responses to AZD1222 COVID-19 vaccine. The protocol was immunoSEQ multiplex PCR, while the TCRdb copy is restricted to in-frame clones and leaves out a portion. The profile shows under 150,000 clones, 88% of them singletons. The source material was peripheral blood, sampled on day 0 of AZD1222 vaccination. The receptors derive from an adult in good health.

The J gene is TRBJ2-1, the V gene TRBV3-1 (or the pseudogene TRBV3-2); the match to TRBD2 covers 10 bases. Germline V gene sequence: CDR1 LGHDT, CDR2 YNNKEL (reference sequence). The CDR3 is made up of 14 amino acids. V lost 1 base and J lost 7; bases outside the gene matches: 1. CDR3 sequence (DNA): TGTGCCAGCAGCCAAGGGACTAGCGGTAATGAGCAGTTCTTC. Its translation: CASSQGTSGNEQFF.

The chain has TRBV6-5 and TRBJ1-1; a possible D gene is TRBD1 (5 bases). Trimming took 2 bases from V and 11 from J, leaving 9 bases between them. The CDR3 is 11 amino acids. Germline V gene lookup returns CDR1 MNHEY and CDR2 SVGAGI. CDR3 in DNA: TGTGCCAGCAGTTACAGGGGCCGGGCTTTCTTT. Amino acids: CASSYRGRAFF.

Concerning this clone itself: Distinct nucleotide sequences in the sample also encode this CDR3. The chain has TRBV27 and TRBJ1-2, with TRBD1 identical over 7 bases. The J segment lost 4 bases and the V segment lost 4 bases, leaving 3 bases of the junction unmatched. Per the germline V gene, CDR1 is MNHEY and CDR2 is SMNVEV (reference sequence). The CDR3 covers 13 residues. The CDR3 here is CASSSGTAYGYTF. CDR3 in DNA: TGTGCCAGCAGTTCCGGGACAGCCTATGGCTACACCTTC.

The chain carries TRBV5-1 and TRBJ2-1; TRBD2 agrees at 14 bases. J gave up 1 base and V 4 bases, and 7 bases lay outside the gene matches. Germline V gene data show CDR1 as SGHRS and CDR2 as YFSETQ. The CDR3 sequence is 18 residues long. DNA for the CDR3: TGCGCCAGCAGCCTCCCGACTAGCGGGGGGGTATCCTACAATGAGCAGTTCTTC. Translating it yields CASSLPTSGGVSYNEQFF.